Listed here are 11 T cell receptor beta chains from one sample, sequenced in a study of blood T cell repertoires in COVID-19. The data were produced by immunoSEQ multiplex PCR, yet TCRdb's version contains in-frame clones alone and is incomplete. The sample yields 200,000 to 300,000 clones, about 88% seen once. Sequences were obtained from peripheral blood. Source of these receptors: a man aged 25-45 years with active or convalescent COVID-19.

The chain has TRBV2 and TRBJ1-3; D is undetermined. This CDR3 region has 15 residues. V was cut by 1 base and J by 4 bases, with 11 bases left in between. Germline V gene lookup returns CDR1 SNHLY and CDR2 FYNNEI. The CDR3: CASSEVRVSGNTIYF. As DNA, the CDR3 is TGTGCCAGCAGTGAAGTTCGGGTTTCAGGAAACACCATATATTTT.

This chain links TRBV18 with TRBJ1-1, with D tentatively TRBD1 (6 bases). In germline, CDR1 is KGHSH, CDR2 LQKENI. V was pared by 6 bases and J by 3 bases, with 17 bases between. The CDR3 contains 15 residues. The CDR3 spells CASSRTSQGDTEAFF. CDR3 nucleotide sequence: TGTGCCAGCTCTCGTACCTCACAGGGAGACACTGAAGCTTTCTTT.

This chain's CDR3 is CASRPQDSSYEQYF. The CDR3 DNA follows: TGTGCCAGCAGACCCCAGGACAGTTCCTACGAGCAGTACTTC. The chain has TRBV2 and TRBJ2-7, with D possibly TRBD1 on 6 matching bases. Germline values: CDR1 SNHLY, CDR2 FYNNEI. The CDR3 has 14 residues. Trimming removed 6 bases from V and 1 base from J, with 13 bases in between.

This chain uses TRBV11-1 with TRBJ2-5, with no clear D. Germline V lookup: CDR1 SGHAT, CDR2 FQDESV (reference sequence). V gave up 4 bases and J gave up 5 bases, with 11 bases separating them. The CDR3 runs to 13 residues. DNA of the CDR3: TGTGCCAGCAGCTGGAGTCTTCGGGAGACCCAGTACTTC. It codes for CASSWSLRETQYF. Supplemented by reference TRBV11-1 and TRBJ2-5, the full variable domain reads EAEVAQSPRYKITEKSQAVAFWCDPISGHATLYWYRQILGQGPELLVQFQDESVVDDSQLPKDRFSAERLKGVDSTLKIQPAELGDSAMYLCASSWSLRETQYFGPGTRLLVL.

The chain is built from TRBV5-6 and TRBJ2-4; a weak D match, TRBD1 (5 bases). The germline V and J ends were trimmed by 7 bases and 0 bases, with 11 bases remaining between them. There are 14 residues in the CDR3. The germline gives CDR1 SGHDT, CDR2 YYEEEE. CDR3 bases: TGTGCCAGCGAGAACAGGTTAGCCAAAAACATTCAGTACTTC. It specifies CASENRLAKNIQYF.

The genes are TRBV11-2 and TRBJ2-7; 11 bases are shared with TRBD2. V lost 5 bases and J lost 1; bases outside the gene matches: 4. Germline CDR1 SGHAT, CDR2 FQNNGV. The CDR3 contains 15 residues. The CDR3 loop reads CASSLGTSGSYEQYF. The DNA for the CDR3 is TGTGCCAGCAGCCTTGGGACTAGCGGATCCTACGAGCAGTACTTC.

This chain uses TRBV7-6 with TRBJ2-7; 7 nucleotides match TRBD2. Trimming at V came to 5 bases and at J to 4 bases, leaving 23 bases not matched to a gene. Looked up from germline, CDR1 is SGHVS and CDR2 is FNYEAQ. The CDR3 loop spans 19 amino acids. The CDR3 region has the DNA TGTGCCAGCAGCCAACCAAACGACAGCGAGAGCGGGGCGGGATACGAGCAGTACTTC. Residues: CASSQPNDSESGAGYEQYF.

This rearrangement joins TRBV5-4 to TRBJ1-2, with 7 bases lining up with TRBD1. From germline, CDR1 is SGHNT and CDR2 YYREEE (reference sequence). The CDR3 sequence is 14 residues long. With 10 bases clipped from V and 0 bases from J, the junction kept 9 bases outside the gene matches. CDR3 loop: CAGKTGESNYGYTF. CDR3 DNA: TGTGCCGGAAAAACAGGGGAATCTAACTATGGCTACACCTTC. The full variable domain, with the rest looked up from reference TRBV5-4 and TRBJ1-2, is ETGVTQSPTHLIKTRGQQVTLRCSSQSGHNTVSWYQQALGQGPQFIFQYYREEENGRGNFPPRFSGLQFPNYSSELNVNALELDDSALYLCAGKTGESNYGYTFGSGTRLTVV.

The chain carries TRBV6-5 and TRBJ2-2; TRBD2 is a possible D gene (7 bases). Germline CDR1 and CDR2: MNHEY and SVGAGI. The CDR3 consists of 14 residues. Trimming took off 6 bases at V and 5 bases at J, with 13 bases between the two ends. In DNA, the CDR3 is TGTGCCAGCAGAGGGGGGGTGCGGACCGGGGAGCTGTTTTTT. Amino acid sequence: CASRGGVRTGELFF.

This chain connects TRBV24-1 to TRBJ1-5; D remains unclear. Germline V gives CDR1 KGHDR, CDR2 SFDVKD. V was shortened by 4 bases and J by 2 bases, with 8 bases between the two germline ends. The CDR3 covers 14 residues. CDR3 amino acids: CATSEGRRNQPQHF. The CDR3 nucleotides read TGTGCCACCAGTGAGGGGAGGCGCAATCAGCCCCAGCATTTT.

The V and J genes are TRBV6-1 and TRBJ2-1, with 9 positions matching TRBD2. This CDR3 comprises 18 residues. Unmatched junction bases numbered 9, after V lost 0 bases and J lost 3 bases. Germline V CDR1 and CDR2: MNHNS, SASEGT. This CDR3 is CASSEAETASGDYNEQFF. CDR3 nucleotide sequence: TGTGCCAGCAGTGAAGCAGAAACAGCTAGCGGGGACTACAATGAGCAGTTCTTC.